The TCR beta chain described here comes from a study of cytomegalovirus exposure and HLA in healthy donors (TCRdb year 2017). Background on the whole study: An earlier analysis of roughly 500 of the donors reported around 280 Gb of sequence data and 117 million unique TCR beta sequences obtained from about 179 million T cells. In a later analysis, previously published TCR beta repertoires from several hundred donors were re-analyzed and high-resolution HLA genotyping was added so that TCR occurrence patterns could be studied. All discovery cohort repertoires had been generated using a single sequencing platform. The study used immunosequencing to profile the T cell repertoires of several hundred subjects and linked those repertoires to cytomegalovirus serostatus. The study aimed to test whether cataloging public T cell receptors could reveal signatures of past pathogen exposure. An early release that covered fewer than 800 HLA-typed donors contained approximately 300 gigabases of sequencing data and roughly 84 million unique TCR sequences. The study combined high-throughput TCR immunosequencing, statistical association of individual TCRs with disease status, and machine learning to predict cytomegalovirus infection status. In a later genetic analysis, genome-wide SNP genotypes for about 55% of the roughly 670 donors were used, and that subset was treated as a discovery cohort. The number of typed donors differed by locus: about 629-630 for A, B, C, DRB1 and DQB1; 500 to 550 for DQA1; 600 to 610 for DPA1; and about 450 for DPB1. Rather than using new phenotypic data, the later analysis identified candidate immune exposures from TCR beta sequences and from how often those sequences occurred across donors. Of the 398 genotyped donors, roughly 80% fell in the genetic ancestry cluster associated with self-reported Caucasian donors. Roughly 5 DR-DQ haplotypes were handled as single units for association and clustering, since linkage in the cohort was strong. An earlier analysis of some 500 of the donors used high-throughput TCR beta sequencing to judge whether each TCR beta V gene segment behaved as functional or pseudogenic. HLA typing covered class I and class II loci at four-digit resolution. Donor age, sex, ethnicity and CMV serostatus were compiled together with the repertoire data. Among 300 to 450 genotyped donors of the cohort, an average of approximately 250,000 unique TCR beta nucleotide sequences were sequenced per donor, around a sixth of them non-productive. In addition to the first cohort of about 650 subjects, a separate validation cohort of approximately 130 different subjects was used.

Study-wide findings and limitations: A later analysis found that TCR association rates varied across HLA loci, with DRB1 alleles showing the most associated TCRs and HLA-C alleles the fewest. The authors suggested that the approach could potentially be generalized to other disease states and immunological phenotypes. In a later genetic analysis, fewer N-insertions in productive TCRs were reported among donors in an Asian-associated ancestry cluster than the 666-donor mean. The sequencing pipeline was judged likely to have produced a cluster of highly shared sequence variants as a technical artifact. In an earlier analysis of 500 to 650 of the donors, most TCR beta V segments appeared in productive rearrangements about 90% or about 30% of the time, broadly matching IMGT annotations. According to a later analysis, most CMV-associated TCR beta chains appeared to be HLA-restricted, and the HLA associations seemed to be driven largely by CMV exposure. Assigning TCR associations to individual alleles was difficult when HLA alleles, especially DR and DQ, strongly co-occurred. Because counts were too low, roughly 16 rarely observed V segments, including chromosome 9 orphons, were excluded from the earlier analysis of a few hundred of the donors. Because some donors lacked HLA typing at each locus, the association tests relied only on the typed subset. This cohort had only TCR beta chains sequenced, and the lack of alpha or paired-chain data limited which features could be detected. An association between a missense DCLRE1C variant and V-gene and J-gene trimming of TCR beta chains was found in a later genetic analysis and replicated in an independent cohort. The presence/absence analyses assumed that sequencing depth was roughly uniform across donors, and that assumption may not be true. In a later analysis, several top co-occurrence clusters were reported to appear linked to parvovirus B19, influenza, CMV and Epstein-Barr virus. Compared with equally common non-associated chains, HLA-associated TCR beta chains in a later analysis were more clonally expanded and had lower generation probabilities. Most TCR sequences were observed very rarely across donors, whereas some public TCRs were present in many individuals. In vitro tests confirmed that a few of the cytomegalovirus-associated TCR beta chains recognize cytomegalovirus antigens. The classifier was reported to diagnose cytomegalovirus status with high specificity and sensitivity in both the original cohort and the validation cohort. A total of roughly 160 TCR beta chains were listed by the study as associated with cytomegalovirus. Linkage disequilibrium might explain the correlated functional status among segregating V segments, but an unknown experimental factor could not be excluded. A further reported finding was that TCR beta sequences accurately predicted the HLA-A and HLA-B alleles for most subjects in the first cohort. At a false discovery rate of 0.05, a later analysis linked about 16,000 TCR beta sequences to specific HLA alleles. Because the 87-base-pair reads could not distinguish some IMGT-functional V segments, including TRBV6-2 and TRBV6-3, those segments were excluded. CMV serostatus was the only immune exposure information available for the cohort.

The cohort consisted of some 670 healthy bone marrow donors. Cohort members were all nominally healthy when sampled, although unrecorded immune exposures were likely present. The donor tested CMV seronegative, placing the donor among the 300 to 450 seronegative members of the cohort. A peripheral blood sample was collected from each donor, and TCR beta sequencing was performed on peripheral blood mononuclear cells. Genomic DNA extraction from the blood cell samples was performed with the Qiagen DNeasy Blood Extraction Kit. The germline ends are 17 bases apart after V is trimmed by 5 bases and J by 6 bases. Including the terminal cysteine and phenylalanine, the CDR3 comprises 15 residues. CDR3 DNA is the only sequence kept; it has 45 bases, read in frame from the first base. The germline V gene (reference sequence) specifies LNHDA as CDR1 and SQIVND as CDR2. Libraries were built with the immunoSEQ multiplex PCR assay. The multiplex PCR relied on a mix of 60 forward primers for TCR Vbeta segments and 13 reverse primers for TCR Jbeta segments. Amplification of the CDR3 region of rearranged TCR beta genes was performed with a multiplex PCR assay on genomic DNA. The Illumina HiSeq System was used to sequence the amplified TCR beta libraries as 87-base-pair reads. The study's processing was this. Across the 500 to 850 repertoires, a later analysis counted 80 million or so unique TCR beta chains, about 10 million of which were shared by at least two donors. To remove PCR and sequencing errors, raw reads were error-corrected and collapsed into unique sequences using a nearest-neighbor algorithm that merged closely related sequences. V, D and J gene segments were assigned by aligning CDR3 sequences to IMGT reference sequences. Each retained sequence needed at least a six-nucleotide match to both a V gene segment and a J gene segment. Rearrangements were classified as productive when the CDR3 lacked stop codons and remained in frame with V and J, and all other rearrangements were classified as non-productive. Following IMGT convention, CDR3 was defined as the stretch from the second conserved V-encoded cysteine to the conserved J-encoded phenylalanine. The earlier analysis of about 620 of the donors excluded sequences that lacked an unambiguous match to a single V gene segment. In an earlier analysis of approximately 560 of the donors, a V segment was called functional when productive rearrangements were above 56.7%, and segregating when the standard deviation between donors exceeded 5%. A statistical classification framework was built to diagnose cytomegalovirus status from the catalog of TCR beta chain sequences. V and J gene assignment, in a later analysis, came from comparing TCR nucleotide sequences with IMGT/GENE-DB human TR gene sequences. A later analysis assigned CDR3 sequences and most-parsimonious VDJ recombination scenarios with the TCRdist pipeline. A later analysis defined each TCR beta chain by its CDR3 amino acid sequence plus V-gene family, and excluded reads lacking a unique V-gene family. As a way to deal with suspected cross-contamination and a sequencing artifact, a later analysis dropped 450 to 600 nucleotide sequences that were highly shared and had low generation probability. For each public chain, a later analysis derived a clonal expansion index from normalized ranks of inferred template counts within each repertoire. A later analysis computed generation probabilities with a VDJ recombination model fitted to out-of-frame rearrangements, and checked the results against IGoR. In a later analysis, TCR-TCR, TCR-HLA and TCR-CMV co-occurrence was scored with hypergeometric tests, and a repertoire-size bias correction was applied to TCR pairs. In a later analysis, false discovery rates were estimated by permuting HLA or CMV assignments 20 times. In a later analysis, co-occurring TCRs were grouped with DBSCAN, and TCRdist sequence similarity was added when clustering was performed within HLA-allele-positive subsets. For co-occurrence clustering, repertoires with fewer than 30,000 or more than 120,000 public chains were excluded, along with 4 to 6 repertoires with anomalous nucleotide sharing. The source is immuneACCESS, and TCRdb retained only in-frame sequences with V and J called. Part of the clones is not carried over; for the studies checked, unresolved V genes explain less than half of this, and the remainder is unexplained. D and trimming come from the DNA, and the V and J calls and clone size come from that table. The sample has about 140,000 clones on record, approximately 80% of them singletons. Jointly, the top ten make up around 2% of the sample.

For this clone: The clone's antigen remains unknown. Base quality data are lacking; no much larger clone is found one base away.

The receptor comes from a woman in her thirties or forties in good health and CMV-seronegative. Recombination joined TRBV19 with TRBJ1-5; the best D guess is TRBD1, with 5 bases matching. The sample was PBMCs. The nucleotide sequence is TGTGCCAGTAGTTCAAACGCGGGGCTAAGTCAGCCCCAGCATTTT. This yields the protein CASSSNAGLSQPQHF.